The 9 T cell receptor beta chains below all came from one sample that was sequenced in a study of blood T cell repertoires in COVID-19. This table comes from immunoSEQ multiplex PCR, and its TCRdb copy is limited to in-frame clones, with some not included. The data contain 60,000 to 70,000 clones, around 93% of them seen just once; the ten biggest clones take up 7.3%. The sequenced sample consisted of peripheral blood. The receptors were gathered from a human donor in a cohort sampled during active COVID-19.

The V gene is TRBV7-9, the J gene TRBJ1-1; 9 bases line up with TRBD1. Germline CDR1 and CDR2: SEHNR and FQNEAQ (reference sequence). This CDR3 has 12 amino acids. V trimming: 4 bases; J trimming: 11 bases; junction bases outside the gene matches: 5. The CDR3 DNA is TGTGCCAGCAGCTACACAGGGGGCAGGGCTTTCTTT. It translates to CASSYTGGRAFF.

The chain joins TRBV29-1 to TRBJ2-1; D ambiguous. V shed 3 bases and J shed 3 bases, with 3 bases lying between them. Germline CDR1 and CDR2: SQVTM and ANQGSEA. The CDR3 covers 11 residues. The CDR3 reads CSVDSYNEQFF. CDR3 bases: TGCAGCGTTGACAGCTACAATGAGCAGTTCTTC.

CDR3 sequence: CASSLGGVTTNYGYTF. CDR3 in DNA: TGTGCCAGCAGTTTGGGGGGGGTGACAACTAACTATGGCTACACCTTC. The chain uses TRBV6-2 or TRBV6-3 and TRBJ1-2, with D perhaps matching TRBD1 (5 bases). Trimming removed 4 bases at V and 0 bases at J, with 15 bases between. CDR1 MNHEY and CDR2 SVGEGT come from the germline V gene. This CDR3 is built from 16 residues.

V is TRBV19 and J is TRBJ2-5; TRBD1 matches 7 bases. This CDR3 is built from 17 residues. V lost 5 bases, J lost 4 bases, and 16 bases stayed unmatched. Germline CDR1 LNHDA, CDR2 SQIVND (reference sequence). CDR3 bases: TGTGCCAGTAGTTCAAAAGCCGGTAACAGGGGCAGAGAGACCCAGTACTTC. The encoded protein is CASSSKAGNRGRETQYF.

J is TRBJ2-3 and V is TRBV2, with 12 nucleotides matching TRBD2. Trimming took 3 bases from V and 2 from J; bases not matched to a gene: 6. This CDR3 has 17 residues. The germline V gene has CDR1 SNHLY and CDR2 FYNNEI. CDR3: CASSEVTSGSITDTQYF. CDR3 DNA: TGTGCCAGCAGTGAGGTGACTAGCGGGAGTATCACAGATACGCAGTATTTT.

The V and J genes are TRBV5-1 and TRBJ2-1, with 10 bases identical to TRBD2. The V gene's germline CDR1 is SGHRS and CDR2 YFSETQ. V trimming: 4 bases; J trimming: 3 bases; junction bases outside the gene matches: 13. CDR3 length: 18 amino acids. CDR3 loop: CASSPNPTTSGFYNEQFF. The CDR3, as DNA: TGCGCCAGCAGCCCCAACCCGACGACTAGCGGGTTCTACAATGAGCAGTTCTTC. The whole variable domain, remainder taken from reference TRBV5-1 and TRBJ2-1, is KAGVTQTPRYLIKTRGQQVTLSCSPISGHRSVSWYQQTPGQGLQFLFEYFSETQRNKGNFPGRFSGRQFSNSRSEMNVSTLELGDSALYLCASSPNPTTSGFYNEQFFGPGTRLTVL.

The CDR3 DNA is TGCGCCAGCAGCTTGGGCGCTAGCGGCAGAGAGCAGTTCTTC. Protein sequence: CASSLGASGREQFF. The chain couples TRBV5-1 to TRBJ2-1; 7 nucleotides agree with TRBD2. With V trimmed by 0 bases and J by 10 bases, 7 bases remained unmatched. Per germline, CDR1 SGHRS and CDR2 YFSETQ. The CDR3 sequence is 14 residues long.

The chain is built from TRBV4-2 and TRBJ1-2; no firm D call. V gave up 0 bases and J gave up 4 bases, with 9 bases separating them. The CDR3 sequence is 14 residues long. The V gene's germline CDR1 is LGHNA and CDR2 YNFKEQ. The CDR3 here is CASSQDGEIYGYTF. DNA of the CDR3: TGTGCCAGCAGCCAAGATGGGGAGATCTATGGCTACACCTTC.

The chain links TRBV28 to TRBJ2-7; 11 bases are a match to TRBD2. J lost 2 bases, V lost 7 bases, and 1 base had no gene match. The CDR3 consists of 13 residues. CDR1 MDHEN and CDR2 SYDVKM come from the germline V gene. The CDR3 protein is CASKLAGAYEQYF. CDR3 bases: TGTGCCAGCAAACTAGCGGGAGCCTACGAGCAGTACTTC.